This T cell receptor beta chain stems from a study of T-cell reconstitution after alpha-beta-depleted transplantation in children (dated by TCRdb to 2016 to 2018). Broadly, across the study: Using TCR repertoire profiling, the study quantitatively followed how T-cell immune reconstitution unfolded in children after TCRalphabeta/CD19-depleted allogeneic hematopoietic cell transplantation.

Libraries were constructed by PCR. The run used an Illumina HiSeq 2500. TCR libraries were prepared with molecular barcoding, using unique molecular identifiers to normalize TCRbeta repertoire quantification. TCRdb trimmed public reads at Q25 via fastp, called clones via MiXCR and kept in-frame beta chains. Identical CDR3 proteins give one entry, which carries the most common genes and DNA. The sample profile shows about 610,000 distinct CDR3 sequences; 10% to 13% of them were found once. The ten largest clones take up 4% to 5% of the sample. This clonotype has a handful of counts. This clone's antigen is unknown. Base qualities are not recorded, but no much larger clone differs from it by a single base. CDR1 MNHEY and CDR2 SVGEGT were looked up in the germline V gene. At the junction V is shortened by 7 bases and J by 4 bases; bases outside the gene matches: 22. The CDR3 sequence holds 20 residues, the cysteine and phenylalanine included. Just CDR3 DNA is preserved here, 60 bases in frame from base 1.

This specimen was PBMCs from the stem cell graft donor, taken from the stem cell graft. Recombination connected TRBV6-2 or TRBV6-3 to TRBJ2-2; TRBD2 aligns with 9 central bases. This clonotype originated in a human donor who donated a stem cell graft to a child with acute myeloid leukemia. The nucleotide sequence reads TGTGCCAGCATCTCAATCAGGGGTAGCGGGAGCTTCAAGAGCACCGGGGAGCTGTTTTTT. The resulting protein is CASISIRGSGSFKSTGELFF.